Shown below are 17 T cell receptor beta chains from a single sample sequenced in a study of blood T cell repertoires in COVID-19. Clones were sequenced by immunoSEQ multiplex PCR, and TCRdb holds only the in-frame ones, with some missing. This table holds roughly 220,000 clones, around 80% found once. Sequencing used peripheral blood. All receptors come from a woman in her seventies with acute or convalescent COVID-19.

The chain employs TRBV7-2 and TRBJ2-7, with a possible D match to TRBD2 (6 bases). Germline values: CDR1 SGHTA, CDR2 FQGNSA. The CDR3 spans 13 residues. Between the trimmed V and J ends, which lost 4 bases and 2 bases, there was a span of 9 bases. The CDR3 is CASSWDWAYEQYF. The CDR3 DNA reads TGTGCCAGCAGCTGGGACTGGGCCTACGAGCAGTACTTC. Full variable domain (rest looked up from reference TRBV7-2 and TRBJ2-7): GAGVSQSPSNKVTEKGKDVELRCDPISGHTALYWYRQSLGQGLEFLIYFQGNSAPDKSGLPSDRFSAERTGGSVSTLTIQRTQQEDSAVYLCASSWDWAYEQYFGPGTRLTVT.

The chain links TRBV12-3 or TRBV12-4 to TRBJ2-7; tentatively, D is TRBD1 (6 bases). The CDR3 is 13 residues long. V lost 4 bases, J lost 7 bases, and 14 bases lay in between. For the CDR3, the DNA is TGTGCCAGCAGTTCCCGGAGAGGGGGAGAGCAGTACTTC. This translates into CASSSRRGGEQYF.

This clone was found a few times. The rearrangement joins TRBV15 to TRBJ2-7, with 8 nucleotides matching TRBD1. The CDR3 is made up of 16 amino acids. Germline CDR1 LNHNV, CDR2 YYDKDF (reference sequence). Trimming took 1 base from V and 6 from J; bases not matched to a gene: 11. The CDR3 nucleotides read TGTGCCACCAGCAGAGCGCTCTCAAGGACAGGGTCCGAGCAGTACTTC. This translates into CATSRALSRTGSEQYF. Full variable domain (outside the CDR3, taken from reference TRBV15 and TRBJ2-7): DAMVIQNPRYQVTQFGKPVTLSCSQTLNHNVMYWYQQKSSQAPKLLFHYYDKDFNNEADTPDNFQSRRPNTSFCFLDIRSPGLGDTAMYLCATSRALSRTGSEQYFGPGTRLTVT.

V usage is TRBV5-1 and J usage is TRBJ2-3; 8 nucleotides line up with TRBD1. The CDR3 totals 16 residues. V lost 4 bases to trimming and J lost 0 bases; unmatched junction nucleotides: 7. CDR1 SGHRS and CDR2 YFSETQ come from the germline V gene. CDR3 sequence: CASSPGTGDSTDTQYF. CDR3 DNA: TGCGCCAGCAGCCCTGGGACAGGCGATAGCACAGATACGCAGTATTTT.

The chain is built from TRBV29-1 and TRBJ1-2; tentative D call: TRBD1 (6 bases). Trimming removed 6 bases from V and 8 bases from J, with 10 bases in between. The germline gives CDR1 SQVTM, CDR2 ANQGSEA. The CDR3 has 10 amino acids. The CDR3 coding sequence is TGCAGCGTGGGAGGGACAGGCTACACCTTC. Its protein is CSVGGTGYTF.

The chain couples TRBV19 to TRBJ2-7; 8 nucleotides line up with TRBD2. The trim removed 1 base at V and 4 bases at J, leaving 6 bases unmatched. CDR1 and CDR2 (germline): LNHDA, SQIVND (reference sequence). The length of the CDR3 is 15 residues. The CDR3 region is CASSIVAGGSYEQYF. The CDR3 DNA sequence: TGTGCCAGTAGTATAGTCGCGGGAGGATCTTACGAGCAGTACTTC.

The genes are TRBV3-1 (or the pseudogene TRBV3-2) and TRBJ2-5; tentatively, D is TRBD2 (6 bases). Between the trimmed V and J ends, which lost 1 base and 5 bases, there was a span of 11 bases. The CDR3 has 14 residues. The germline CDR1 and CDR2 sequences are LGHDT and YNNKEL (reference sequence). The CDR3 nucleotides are TGTGCCAGCAGCCAAGTTGGGGGGTGGGAGACCCAGTACTTC. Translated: CASSQVGGWETQYF.

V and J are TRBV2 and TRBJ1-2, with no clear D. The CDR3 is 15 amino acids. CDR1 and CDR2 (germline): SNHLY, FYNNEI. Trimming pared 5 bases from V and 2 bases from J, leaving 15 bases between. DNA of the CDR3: TGTGCCAGCAGTCAACCGTCAGTCCGAAACTATGGCTACACCTTC. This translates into CASSQPSVRNYGYTF.

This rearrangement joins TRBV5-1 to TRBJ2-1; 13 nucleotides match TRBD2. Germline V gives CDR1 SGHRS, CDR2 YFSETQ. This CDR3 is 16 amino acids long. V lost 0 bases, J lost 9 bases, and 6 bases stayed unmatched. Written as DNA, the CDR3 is TGCGCCAGCAGCTTGGCCGGGACTAGCGGGATTTCTGAGCAGTTCTTC. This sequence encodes CASSLAGTSGISEQFF.

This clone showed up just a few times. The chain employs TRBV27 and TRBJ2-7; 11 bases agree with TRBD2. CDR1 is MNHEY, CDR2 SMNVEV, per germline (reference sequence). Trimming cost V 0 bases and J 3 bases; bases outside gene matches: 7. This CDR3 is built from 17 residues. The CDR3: CASSLSGLAGGFYEQYF. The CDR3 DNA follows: TGTGCCAGCAGTTTATCGGGTCTAGCGGGAGGATTCTACGAGCAGTACTTC.

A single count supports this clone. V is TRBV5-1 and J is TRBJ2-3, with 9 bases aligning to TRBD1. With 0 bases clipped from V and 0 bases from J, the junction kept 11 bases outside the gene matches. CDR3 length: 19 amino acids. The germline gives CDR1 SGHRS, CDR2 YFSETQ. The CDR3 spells CASSLGYGGQGASTDTQYF. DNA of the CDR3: TGCGCCAGCAGCTTGGGGTACGGGGGACAGGGAGCTAGCACAGATACGCAGTATTTT.

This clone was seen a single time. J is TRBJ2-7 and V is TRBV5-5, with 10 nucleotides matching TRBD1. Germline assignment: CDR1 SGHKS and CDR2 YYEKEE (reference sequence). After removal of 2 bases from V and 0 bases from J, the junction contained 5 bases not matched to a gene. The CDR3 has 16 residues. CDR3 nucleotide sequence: TGTGCCAGCAGCTTCCTGCGGACAGGGGGCTCCTACGAGCAGTACTTC. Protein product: CASSFLRTGGSYEQYF.

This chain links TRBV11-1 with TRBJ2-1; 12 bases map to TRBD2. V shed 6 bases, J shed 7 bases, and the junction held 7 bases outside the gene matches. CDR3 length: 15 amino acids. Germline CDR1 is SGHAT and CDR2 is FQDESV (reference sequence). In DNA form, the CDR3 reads TGTGCCAGCAGACCTCTAGCGGGAGGGGGAAATGAGCAGTTCTTC. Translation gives CASRPLAGGGNEQFF.

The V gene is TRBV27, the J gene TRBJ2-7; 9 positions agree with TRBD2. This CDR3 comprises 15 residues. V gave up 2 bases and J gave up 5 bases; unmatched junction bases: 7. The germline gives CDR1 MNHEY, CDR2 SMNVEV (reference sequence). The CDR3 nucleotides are TGTGCCAGCAGTTTAATGGCGGGAGGGCCGAACGAGCAGTACTTC. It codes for CASSLMAGGPNEQYF.

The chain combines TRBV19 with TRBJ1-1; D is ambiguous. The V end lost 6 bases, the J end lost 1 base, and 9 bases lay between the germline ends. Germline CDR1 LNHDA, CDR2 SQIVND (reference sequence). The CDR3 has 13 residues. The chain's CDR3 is CASRTRPNTEAFF. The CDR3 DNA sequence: TGTGCCAGTAGGACACGCCCGAACACTGAAGCTTTCTTT.

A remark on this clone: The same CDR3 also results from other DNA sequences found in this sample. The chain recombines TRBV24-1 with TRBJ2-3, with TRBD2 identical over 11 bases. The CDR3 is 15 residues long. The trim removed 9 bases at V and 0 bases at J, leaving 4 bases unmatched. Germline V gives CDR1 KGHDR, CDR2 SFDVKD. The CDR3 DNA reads TGTGCCACCTCCCGGACTAGCGGGAGCACAGATACGCAGTATTTT. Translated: CATSRTSGSTDTQYF.

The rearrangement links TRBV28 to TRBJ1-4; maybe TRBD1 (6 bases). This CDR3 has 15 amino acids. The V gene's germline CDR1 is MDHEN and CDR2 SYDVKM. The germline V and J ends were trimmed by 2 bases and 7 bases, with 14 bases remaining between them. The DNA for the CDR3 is TGTGCCAGCAGTTTAGGGACACTAGTAGGTGAAAAACTGTTTTTT. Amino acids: CASSLGTLVGEKLFF.